The present entry profiles one T cell receptor beta chain with its context. Its matching antigen is unknown. Trimming took 4 bases from V and 1 from J; bases not matched to a gene: 12. Germline loops: CDR1 LGHNA, CDR2 YSLEER. The CDR3 is 19 amino acids. This record comes from a study of cytomegalovirus exposure and HLA in healthy donors. This PCR relied on a set of 60 Vbeta primers and 13 Jbeta primers. As handled by the study authors: Counted up in a later analysis, unique TCR beta chains came to about 80 million, with around 10 million shared. Some clones are missing from TCRdb's copy, which holds only in-frame ones; the method was immunoSEQ multiplex PCR. The V and J calls and clone size are taken from that table; D and trimming were inferred from the DNA. The table has approximately 100,000 clones, 65% to 80% seen once. Points from the study as a whole: Information on immune exposure was restricted to one variable (CMV serostatus).

The clonotype was recovered from a human donor in good health. The chain combines TRBV4-3 with TRBJ1-4, with TRBD1 matching 10 bases. Sequenced: PBMCs. The DNA of the CDR3 is TGCGCCAGCAGCCCAGTAATGACAGGGGGCGGCGTAACTAATGAAAAACTGTTTTTT. Protein sequence: CASSPVMTGGGVTNEKLFF.